A single sample gave rise to the 28 T cell receptor beta chains below, sequenced in a study of regulatory T cells in long-lasting Graves disease. Sequencing libraries for TCR beta were prepared with iRepertoire HTBI primers and Arm-PCR of CDR3 regions. TCRdb re-analysed the multiplex PCR reads in MiXCR, keeping a single row per CDR3 protein. The sample shows 420,000 or so distinct CDR3 sequences, approximately 16% of them seen only once. The sample's time point: newly diagnosed GD, antithyroid drugs for less than 3 months. With RNA extracted from PBMCs as input, the TCR library was made. The sample also formed part of further work on T cells in Graves' hyperthyroidism and ophthalmopathy.

Sequencing was performed on peripheral blood mononuclear cells (PBMCs), taken at new diagnosis, from a patient treated with antithyroid drugs. The source of these receptors is a woman between 18 and 29 years old with Graves disease.

On this clonotype itself: This CDR3 is missing its conserved last phenylalanine or tryptophan, likely due to a read error. V is TRBV7-9 and J is TRBJ2-1; TRBD2 aligns across 7 bases. CDR3 length equals 15 residues. With 1 base clipped from V and 5 bases from J, the junction kept 5 bases outside the gene matches. CDR1 and CDR2 (germline): SEHNR, FQNEAQ (reference sequence). This chain's CDR3 is CASSLVPRENNEQFS. The CDR3 region has the DNA TGTGCCAGCAGCTTAGTTCCGCGGGAGAACAATGAGCAGTTCTCC.

About this clonotype: A single base separates this from a much larger clone, so it may be a read error. The CDR3 carries no conserved terminal phenylalanine or tryptophan, so it likely arises from a read error. The V call is TRBV27, the J call TRBJ1-5, with D possibly being TRBD1 (5 bases). The CDR3 is 15 amino acids. Germline V gives CDR1 MNHEY, CDR2 SMNVEV (reference sequence). V was pared by 3 bases and J by 3 bases, with 12 bases between. CDR3 in amino acids: CASSFTTGPNQPQHL. The CDR3 DNA reads as TGTGCCAGCAGTTTTACAACAGGACCCAATCAGCCCCAGCATCTT.

This clonotype was detected a few times. The chain combines TRBV10-3 with TRBJ2-5, with a possible D match to TRBD1 (6 bases). Germline V CDR1 and CDR2: ENHRY, SYGVKD. There are 13 residues in the CDR3. With 6 bases removed from V and 2 bases from J, the gap between germline ends came to 10 bases. This chain's CDR3 is CAISGTSQETQYF. The DNA for the CDR3 is TGTGCCATCAGCGGGACATCGCAAGAGACCCAGTACTTC.

The CDR3 coding sequence is TGTGCCAGCAGTTTATTTCGAGGGGGCACTGAAGCTTTCTTT. It yields the protein CASSLFRGGTEAFF. This rearrangement joins TRBV27 to TRBJ1-1; TRBD1 is a possible D gene (6 bases). The V end lost 1 base, the J end lost 4 bases, and 10 bases lay between the germline ends. From germline, CDR1 is MNHEY and CDR2 SMNVEV (reference sequence). This CDR3 is 14 amino acids long.

This clonotype was seen ten or more times. The chain couples TRBV20-1 to TRBJ1-2; D call uncertain. This CDR3 comprises 9 residues. Germline CDR1 is DFQATT and CDR2 is SNEGSKA (reference sequence). V was pared by 4 bases and J by 8 bases, with 5 bases between. CDR3 DNA sequence: TGCAGTGCTAATTTGGGCTACACCTTC. It codes for CSANLGYTF.

Ten or more counts support this clonotype. V usage is TRBV6-1 and J usage is TRBJ2-1; TRBD1 is a possible D gene (6 bases). Per germline, CDR1 MNHNS and CDR2 SASEGT. The V end lost 6 bases, the J end lost 9 bases, and 12 bases lay between the germline ends. There are 12 residues in the CDR3. This CDR3 is CASSVNRVEQFF. In DNA form, the CDR3 reads TGTGCCAGCAGCGTAAACAGGGTTGAGCAGTTCTTC.

This clonotype showed up just once. The CDR3, as DNA: TGTGCCAGCGTACTGACAGGGCTAAGGGAAAAACTGTTTTTT. It translates to CASVLTGLREKLFF. The chain is built from TRBV2 and TRBJ1-4, with TRBD1 identical over 7 bases. Germline V gene lookup returns CDR1 SNHLY and CDR2 FYNNEI. The length of the CDR3 is 14 residues. J was trimmed by 8 bases and V by 8 bases; bases with no gene match: 11.

This clonotype was picked up many times. The chain couples TRBV12-3 or TRBV12-4 to TRBJ2-1; D possibly corresponds to TRBD1 (5 bases). This CDR3 is 16 amino acids long. V was shortened by 6 bases and J by 0 bases, with 15 bases between the two germline ends. The CDR3, as DNA: TGTGCCAGCAGAACTCCCGACAGAAGCTCCTACAATGAGCAGTTCTTC. Protein sequence: CASRTPDRSSYNEQFF.

The sample holds many counts of this clonotype. This chain connects TRBV5-1 to TRBJ2-6; D is tentatively TRBD1 or TRBD2 (5 bases each). CDR1 and CDR2 from the germline V gene are SGHRS and YFSETQ. Between the trimmed V and J ends, which lost 2 bases and 4 bases, there was a span of 7 bases. This CDR3 contains 14 residues. CDR3 amino acids: CASSFGDGANVLTF. The DNA for the CDR3 is TGCGCCAGCAGCTTCGGGGACGGGGCCAACGTCCTGACTTTC.

This clonotype appeared many times. The J gene is TRBJ2-7, the V gene TRBV9; maybe TRBD1 (7 bases). From germline, CDR1 is SGDLS and CDR2 YYNGEE. With 1 base removed from V and 3 bases from J, the gap between germline ends came to 14 bases. This CDR3 is 15 amino acids long. The chain's CDR3 is CASSVRGDSIYEQYF. As DNA, the CDR3 is TGTGCCAGCAGCGTAAGGGGGGACAGCATCTACGAGCAGTACTTC.

This clonotype was counted many times. V is TRBV12-3 or TRBV12-4 and J is TRBJ2-7; D is unclear. CDR3 length: 14 residues. The ends were cut back, 3 bases at V and 1 base at J, with 10 bases in the middle. The CDR3 bases are TGTGCCAGCAGTTTCGGGTTGGGGTCCTACGAGCAGTACTTC. Protein sequence: CASSFGLGSYEQYF.

At least ten counts were recorded for this clonotype. The V gene is TRBV28, the J gene TRBJ2-1, with D possibly matching TRBD2 (6 bases). The CDR3 runs to 13 residues. The germline V gene has CDR1 MDHEN and CDR2 SYDVKM. V was cut by 2 bases and J by 7 bases, with 9 bases left in between. The CDR3 protein is CASSLRTMNEQFF. The CDR3 bases are TGTGCCAGCAGTTTAAGGACTATGAATGAGCAGTTCTTC. The variable domain in full, completed from reference TRBV28 and TRBJ2-1, reads DVKVTQSSRYLVKRTGEKVFLECVQDMDHENMFWYRQDPGLGLRLIYFSYDVKMKEKGDIPEGYSVSREKKERFSLILESASTNQTSMYLCASSLRTMNEQFFGPGTRLTVL.

In nucleotides, the CDR3 is TGTGCCAGCAGTTTCGGGACAGCCCCCGGCAACGAGCAGTACTTC. Translating it yields CASSFGTAPGNEQYF. The chain employs TRBV27 and TRBJ2-7; 7 bases line up with TRBD1. Germline loops: CDR1 MNHEY, CDR2 SMNVEV (reference sequence). V lost 3 bases, J lost 5 bases, and 10 bases stayed unmatched. The CDR3 runs 15 residues.

CDR3 sequence reads: CAISDQGITYEQYF. The CDR3 nucleotides are TGTGCCATCAGTGATCAAGGAATTACCTACGAGCAGTACTTC. The chain couples TRBV10-3 to TRBJ2-7; D call uncertain. CDR1 is ENHRY, CDR2 SYGVKD, per germline. Trimming stripped 3 bases from V and 2 bases from J, with 11 bases between. The CDR3 totals 14 residues.

This clonotype was seen only once. The gene calls are TRBV12-3 or TRBV12-4 and TRBJ2-7, with 9 bases identical to TRBD2. This CDR3 has 15 residues. J lost 0 bases, V lost 6 bases, and 6 bases had no gene match. CDR3 amino acids: CASRNNSGSSYEQYF. The CDR3 nucleotides are TGTGCCAGCAGAAATAATAGCGGGAGCTCCTACGAGCAGTACTTC.

This clonotype turned up a few times. The rearrangement uses TRBV6-2 or TRBV6-3 and TRBJ2-1; no firm D call. The germline V gene encodes CDR1 MNHEY and CDR2 SVGEGT. With 0 bases removed from V and 4 bases from J, the gap between germline ends came to 10 bases. This CDR3 is built from 15 residues. The CDR3 sequence: CASSYSRSLYNEQFF. The CDR3 DNA reads as TGTGCCAGCAGTTACTCGAGATCCCTTTACAATGAGCAGTTCTTC.

This chain connects TRBV24-1 to TRBJ2-1; D is uncertain. The CDR3 loop spans 14 amino acids. Trimming took 0 bases from V and 7 from J, leaving 9 bases between them. Germline V gives CDR1 KGHDR, CDR2 SFDVKD. The CDR3 DNA is TGTGCCACCAGTGATTTGCAATCGAGGAATGAGCAGTTCTTC. Amino acid sequence: CATSDLQSRNEQFF.

This clonotype occurred many times. The chain joins TRBV3-1 to TRBJ2-2; no reliable D call. Trimming took 5 bases from V and 0 from J, leaving 7 bases between them. Looked up from germline, CDR1 is LGHDT and CDR2 is YNNKEL (reference sequence). The CDR3 length is 14 residues. The CDR3 loop is CASSGRPNTGELFF. For the CDR3, the DNA is TGTGCCAGCAGCGGCAGGCCGAACACCGGGGAGCTGTTTTTT. Full variable domain (missing parts from reference TRBV3-1 and TRBJ2-2): DTAVSQTPKYLVTQMGNDKSIKCEQNLGHDTMYWYKQDSKKFLKIMFSYNNKELIINETVPNRFSPKSPDKAHLNLHINSLELGDSAVYFCASSGRPNTGELFFGEGSRLTVL.

J is TRBJ2-7 and V is TRBV25-1; TRBD1 might be the D (5 bases). Trimming pared 4 bases from V and 0 bases from J, leaving 10 bases between. Per the germline V gene, CDR1 is MGHDK and CDR2 is SYGVNS. The CDR3 is 14 amino acids. CDR3 bases: TGTGCCAGCAGTGCTGACAGTAGCTCCTACGAGCAGTACTTC. Its translation: CASSADSSSYEQYF.

This clonotype was picked up many times. This chain uses TRBV20-1 with TRBJ2-3; D is unresolved. From germline, CDR1 is DFQATT and CDR2 SNEGSKA (reference sequence). The CDR3 consists of 12 residues. Trimming shortened V by 3 bases and J by 4 bases, and 8 bases separated the two germline ends. CDR3 amino acids: CSASSEADTQYF. The CDR3 DNA sequence: TGCAGTGCTAGCAGTGAGGCAGATACGCAGTATTTT.

This clonotype was seen many times. The chain recombines TRBV5-1 with TRBJ2-7, with 10 bases lining up with TRBD1. Germline V gives CDR1 SGHRS, CDR2 YFSETQ. J gave up 3 bases and V 4 bases, and 4 bases lay outside the gene matches. This CDR3 comprises 14 residues. The CDR3 spells CASSRDRGNYEQYF. CDR3 bases: TGCGCCAGCAGCCGGGACAGGGGAAACTACGAGCAGTACTTC.

V usage is TRBV27 and J usage is TRBJ2-1; 12 nucleotides match TRBD2. Germline trimming cut 5 bases from V and 9 bases from J; bases unmatched to any gene: 8. The CDR3 has 15 residues. The germline CDR1 and CDR2 sequences are MNHEY and SMNVEV (reference sequence). The CDR3 DNA follows: TGTGCCAGCAGTGGTCCTAGCGGGAGGGGGGGTGAGCAGTTCTTC. The encoded protein is CASSGPSGRGGEQFF.

This chain links TRBV7-9 with TRBJ2-1, with D tentatively TRBD2 (6 bases). The germline CDR1 and CDR2 sequences are SEHNR and FQNEAQ (reference sequence). V was pared by 1 base and J by 2 bases, with 9 bases between. The CDR3 covers 15 residues. The CDR3 spells CASSLGLAPYNEQFF. DNA of the CDR3: TGTGCCAGCAGCTTAGGCCTAGCGCCCTACAATGAGCAGTTCTTC. Variable domain in full (rest from reference TRBV7-9 and TRBJ2-1): DTGVSQNPRHKITKRGQNVTFRCDPISEHNRLYWYRQTLGQGPEFLTYFQNEAQLEKSRLLSDRFSAERPKGSFSTLEIQRTEQGDSAMYLCASSLGLAPYNEQFFGPGTRLTVL.

This clonotype was counted many times. The chain joins TRBV27 to TRBJ2-3; the D is unclear. CDR3 length: 15 residues. Germline-derived CDR1 and CDR2 are MNHEY and SMNVEV (reference sequence). The V end lost 2 bases, the J end lost 5 bases, and 14 bases lay between the germline ends. The CDR3 here is CASSLRTPRGDTQYF. CDR3 in DNA: TGTGCCAGCAGTTTACGTACCCCAAGAGGAGATACGCAGTATTTT.

This chain uses TRBV18 with TRBJ1-1, with a weak D call TRBD1 (5 bases). The CDR3 consists of 13 residues. V lost 4 bases and J lost 6, with 12 bases in between. Germline CDR1 KGHSH, CDR2 LQKENI. The CDR3, as DNA: TGTGCCAGCTCACTGGGGGGGGGATCTGAAGCTTTCTTT. This gives the protein CASSLGGGSEAFF.

This clonotype was picked up many times. V and J are TRBV28 and TRBJ2-1; 8 nucleotides align to TRBD2. Germline CDR1 and CDR2: MDHEN and SYDVKM. CDR3 length: 15 amino acids. V dropped 4 bases and J dropped 15; count of bases not matched to a gene: 17. The CDR3 nucleotides read TGTGCCAGCAGTTCATTAGCGGGAACGAGGATGGTAGCGTTCTTC. Translated, it gives CASSSLAGTRMVAFF.

This clonotype has ten or more counts. The gene calls are TRBV12-3 or TRBV12-4 and TRBJ2-7, with D unresolved. CDR3 size: 13 residues. Trimming took 5 bases from V and 3 from J, leaving 11 bases between them. CDR3 DNA sequence: TGTGCCAGCAGTAGTGGAGTGTACTACGAGCAGTACTTC. It is translated as CASSSGVYYEQYF.

This clonotype showed up many times. The V and J genes are TRBV28 and TRBJ1-1, with TRBD1 matching 7 bases. Unmatched junction bases numbered 9, after V lost 2 bases and J lost 6 bases. CDR1 MDHEN and CDR2 SYDVKM come from the germline V gene. The length of the CDR3 is 15 residues. Written as DNA, the CDR3 is TGTGCCAGCAGTTTAGGCGGAGGGGGCGGCTCTGAAGCTTTCTTT. Its translation is CASSLGGGGGSEAFF.